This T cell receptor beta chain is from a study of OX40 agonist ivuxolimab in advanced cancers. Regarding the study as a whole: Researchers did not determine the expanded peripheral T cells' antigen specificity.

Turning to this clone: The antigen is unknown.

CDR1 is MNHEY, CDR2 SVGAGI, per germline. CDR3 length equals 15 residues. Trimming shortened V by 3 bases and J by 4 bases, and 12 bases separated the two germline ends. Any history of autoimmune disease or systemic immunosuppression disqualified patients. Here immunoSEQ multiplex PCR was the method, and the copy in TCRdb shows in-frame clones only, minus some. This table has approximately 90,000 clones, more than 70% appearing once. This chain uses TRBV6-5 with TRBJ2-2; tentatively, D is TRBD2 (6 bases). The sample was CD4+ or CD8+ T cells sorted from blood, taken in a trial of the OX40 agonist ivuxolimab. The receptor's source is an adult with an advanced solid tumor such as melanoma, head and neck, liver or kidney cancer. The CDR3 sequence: CASSYGGVGTGELFF. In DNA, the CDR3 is TGTGCCAGCAGTTATGGAGGGGTGGGCACCGGGGAGCTGTTTTTT.